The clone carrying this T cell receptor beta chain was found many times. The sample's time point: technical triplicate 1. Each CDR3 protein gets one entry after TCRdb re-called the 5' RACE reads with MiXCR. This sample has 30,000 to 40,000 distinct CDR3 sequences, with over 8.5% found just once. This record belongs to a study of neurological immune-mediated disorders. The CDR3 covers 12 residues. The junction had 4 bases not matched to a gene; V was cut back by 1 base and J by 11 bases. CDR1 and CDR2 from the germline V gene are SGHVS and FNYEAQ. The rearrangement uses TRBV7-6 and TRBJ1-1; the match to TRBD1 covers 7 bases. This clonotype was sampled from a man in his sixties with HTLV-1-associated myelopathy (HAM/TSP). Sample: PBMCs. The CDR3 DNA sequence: TGTGCCAGCAGCTTAGGGACAGGTCCGGCTTTCTTT. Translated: CASSLGTGPAFF.